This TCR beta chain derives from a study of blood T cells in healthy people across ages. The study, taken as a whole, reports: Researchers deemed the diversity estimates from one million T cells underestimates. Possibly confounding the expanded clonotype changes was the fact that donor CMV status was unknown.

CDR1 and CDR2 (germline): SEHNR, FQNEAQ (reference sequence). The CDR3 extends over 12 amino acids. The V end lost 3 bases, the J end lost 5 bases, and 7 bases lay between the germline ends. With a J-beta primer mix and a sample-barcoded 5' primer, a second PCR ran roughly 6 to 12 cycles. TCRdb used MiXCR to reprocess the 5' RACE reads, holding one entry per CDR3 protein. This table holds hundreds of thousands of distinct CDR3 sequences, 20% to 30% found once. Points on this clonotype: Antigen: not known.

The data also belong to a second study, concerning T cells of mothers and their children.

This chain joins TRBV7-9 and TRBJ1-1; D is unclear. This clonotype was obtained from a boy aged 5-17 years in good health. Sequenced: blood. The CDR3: CASSFWVTEAFF. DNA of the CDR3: TGTGCCAGCAGCTTTTGGGTTACTGAAGCTTTCTTT.